The 19 T cell receptor beta chains listed next were all sequenced from one sample in a study of technical replicates of blood from several donors. The repertoire was sequenced with immunoSEQ multiplex PCR; TCRdb's copy has only in-frame clones and lacks some. The sample yields tens of thousands of clones, roughly 94% seen once. Sequenced input: T cells isolated from PBMCs. These receptor sequences come from a human donor in good health.

The chain is built from TRBV4-1 and TRBJ2-5; 12 nucleotides agree with TRBD1. CDR1 and CDR2 (germline): MGHRA, YSYEKL. CDR3 length equals 16 residues. Trimming at V came to 0 bases and at J to 4 bases, leaving 3 bases not matched to a gene. Here the CDR3 DNA reads TGCGCCAGCAGCCAAGATCCGGGACAGGGGGCAGAGACCCAGTACTTC. Its protein product is CASSQDPGQGAETQYF.

A word on this clone: Other DNA sequences within the sample encode an identical CDR3. This chain uses TRBV5-4 with TRBJ2-7; 8 bases match TRBD2. Germline lookup yields CDR1 SGHNT and CDR2 YYREEE (reference sequence). The V gene end was trimmed by 2 bases and the J gene end by 3 bases; junction bases not matched to a gene: 4. The CDR3 is 14 residues long. CDR3 coding DNA: TGTGCCAGCAGCTTCACCAGCGGGAGCTACGAGCAGTACTTC. Protein: CASSFTSGSYEQYF.

The J gene is TRBJ2-1, the V gene TRBV11-2; D is undetermined. CDR3 length equals 12 residues. CDR1 SGHAT and CDR2 FQNNGV come from the germline V gene. V shed 5 bases and J shed 10 bases, with 12 bases lying between them. The CDR3 here is CASSIQTREQFF. Written as DNA, the CDR3 is TGTGCCAGCAGCATTCAAACCAGGGAGCAGTTCTTC.

This chain uses TRBV30 with TRBJ2-7; D might be TRBD2 (5 bases). There are 13 residues in the CDR3. Germline V lookup: CDR1 GTSNPN, CDR2 SVGIG (reference sequence). V gave up 7 bases and J gave up 3 bases, with 16 bases separating them. The CDR3 spells CAYSSGYIYEQYF. The CDR3 region has the DNA TGTGCCTACTCTTCGGGGTATATCTACGAGCAGTACTTC.

The V call is TRBV7-9, the J call TRBJ2-7; D may be TRBD2 (6 bases). The V and J ends lost 5 bases and 7 bases respectively, with 21 bases between them. The CDR3 is 15 amino acids. The germline CDR1 and CDR2 sequences are SEHNR and FQNEAQ (reference sequence). CDR3 amino acids: CASSLLLGDSWEQYF. The CDR3 region has the DNA TGTGCCAGCAGCCTACTACTAGGGGACTCTTGGGAGCAGTACTTC.

The chain has TRBV11-2 and TRBJ1-4; possibly TRBD1 for D (5 bases). Per germline, CDR1 SGHAT and CDR2 FQNNGV. The V and J ends lost 5 bases and 4 bases respectively, with 14 bases between them. This CDR3 comprises 15 residues. CDR3 DNA: TGTGCCAGCAGCGGTCCGAAGGGGTTTAATGAAAAACTGTTTTTT. Protein sequence: CASSGPKGFNEKLFF.

The rearrangement uses TRBV5-8 and TRBJ1-2; 8 bases map to TRBD1. Germline V gene sequence: CDR1 SGHTS, CDR2 YDEGEE. This CDR3 is built from 17 residues. Trimming took 4 bases from V and 8 from J; bases not matched to a gene: 19. For the CDR3, the DNA is TGTGCCAGCAGCCACTACCCGCCCGGGACAGGAATCTGGGGCTACACCTTC. Residues: CASSHYPPGTGIWGYTF.

The count of this clone is one. V usage is TRBV11-2 and J usage is TRBJ2-1; TRBD2 aligns across 8 bases. Germline V CDR1 and CDR2: SGHAT, FQNNGV. J was trimmed by 8 bases and V by 2 bases; bases with no gene match: 8. This CDR3 has 15 amino acids. The CDR3 loop is CASSLSGSPNHEQFF. CDR3 nucleotides: TGTGCCAGCAGCTTAAGCGGGAGCCCTAATCATGAGCAGTTCTTC.

The chain carries TRBV28 and TRBJ2-7, with D tentatively TRBD1 (6 bases). V was shortened by 8 bases and J by 4 bases, with 27 bases between the two germline ends. The CDR3 spans 17 residues. Germline V gene data show CDR1 as MDHEN and CDR2 as SYDVKM. The CDR3 nucleotides read TGTGCCAGCGGGGGCCCGAGGACACGCCTGGGATTATACGAGCAGTACTTC. This sequence encodes CASGGPRTRLGLYEQYF. The complete variable domain, with remaining parts taken from reference TRBV28 and TRBJ2-7, reads DVKVTQSSRYLVKRTGEKVFLECVQDMDHENMFWYRQDPGLGLRLIYFSYDVKMKEKGDIPEGYSVSREKKERFSLILESASTNQTSMYLCASGGPRTRLGLYEQYFGPGTRLTVT.

The chain employs TRBV5-1 and TRBJ2-2, with D possibly matching TRBD1 (6 bases). Germline CDR1 SGHRS, CDR2 YFSETQ. Deletions cut 0 bases from V and 4 bases from J, with 7 bases between. The CDR3 extends over 14 amino acids. CDR3 coding DNA: TGCGCCAGCAGCTTGGGGACAGCCACCGGGGAGCTGTTTTTT. Translating it yields CASSLGTATGELFF.

V gene TRBV30 combines with J gene TRBJ2-1, with TRBD1 matching 7 bases. From germline, CDR1 is GTSNPN and CDR2 SVGIG (reference sequence). V lost 0 bases to trimming and J lost 5 bases; unmatched junction nucleotides: 7. The CDR3 loop spans 15 amino acids. The CDR3 here is CAWSVGQGVHNEQFF. As DNA, the CDR3 is TGTGCCTGGAGTGTCGGGCAGGGGGTTCACAATGAGCAGTTCTTC.

The chain employs TRBV28 and TRBJ1-1, with 8 bases aligning to TRBD1. CDR1 and CDR2 from the germline V gene are MDHEN and SYDVKM. V dropped 5 bases and J dropped 7; count of bases not matched to a gene: 12. The CDR3 has 15 amino acids. CDR3 sequence reads: CASSVSTGGEGEAFF. CDR3 nucleotide sequence: TGTGCCAGCAGTGTCTCAACAGGGGGAGAAGGTGAAGCTTTCTTT.

This sequence joins TRBV29-1 and TRBJ1-2; 9 bases line up with TRBD1. Germline V gives CDR1 SQVTM, CDR2 ANQGSEA. J gave up 4 bases and V 6 bases, and 6 bases lay outside the gene matches. This CDR3 has 13 amino acids. The chain's CDR3 is CSVDMTGGYGYTF. The CDR3 DNA is TGCAGCGTGGACATGACAGGGGGCTATGGCTACACCTTC.

V is TRBV4-1 and J is TRBJ1-4; D might be TRBD1 (5 bases). The CDR3 is made up of 16 amino acids. V was trimmed by 2 bases and J by 4 bases, leaving 14 bases between them. Germline assignment: CDR1 MGHRA and CDR2 YSYEKL. DNA of the CDR3: TGCGCCAGCAGCCAATATTTGGGGCGGTTTAATGAAAAACTGTTTTTT. It translates to CASSQYLGRFNEKLFF.

V and J are TRBV5-1 and TRBJ2-3; possible D gene TRBD1, 6 bases. The CDR3 is 14 amino acids. CDR1 and CDR2 (germline): SGHRS, YFSETQ. The V end was cut by 3 bases, the J end by 4 bases, with 12 bases between. The CDR3, as DNA: TGCGCCAGCAGCTCCCAGGGGCCCCCAGATACGCAGTATTTT. It is translated as CASSSQGPPDTQYF.

This chain uses TRBV7-9 with TRBJ2-1; TRBD1 agrees at 9 bases. The CDR3 is made up of 18 amino acids. Germline trimming cut 4 bases from V and 5 bases from J; bases unmatched to any gene: 15. The V gene's germline CDR1 is SEHNR and CDR2 FQNEAQ (reference sequence). Here the CDR3 reads CASSYWGQGAGLDNEQFF. The CDR3 DNA is TGTGCCAGCAGCTATTGGGGACAGGGTGCTGGGTTGGACAATGAGCAGTTCTTC.

The chain combines TRBV14 with TRBJ1-2, with TRBD1 matching 9 bases. The ends lost 3 bases at V and 5 bases at J; junction bases unmatched: 7. This CDR3 is 15 amino acids long. Per the germline V gene, CDR1 is SGHDN and CDR2 is FVKESK. This chain's CDR3 is CASSHTPGQGYGYTF. The CDR3 DNA is TGTGCCAGCAGCCACACTCCGGGACAGGGATATGGCTACACCTTC.

The chain links TRBV30 to TRBJ2-7; D unresolved. V was shortened by 1 base and J by 0 bases, with 10 bases between the two germline ends. The CDR3 sequence is 14 residues long. Looked up from germline, CDR1 is GTSNPN and CDR2 is SVGIG (reference sequence). CDR3 protein: CAWSGGEVSYEQYF. The CDR3 DNA is TGTGCCTGGAGTGGCGGCGAGGTCTCCTACGAGCAGTACTTC.

This rearrangement joins TRBV6-5 to TRBJ1-1; no clear D. This CDR3 has 11 amino acids. The germline V gene has CDR1 MNHEY and CDR2 SVGAGI. V was pared by 4 bases and J by 3 bases, with 3 bases between. CDR3 in DNA: TGTGCCAGCAGTTCTTACACTGAAGCTTTCTTT. Translating gives CASSSYTEAFF.